This T cell receptor (beta chain) came from a study of human T cells and chemical hapten exposure. Across the study: Donors were sensitized with 2% DPC on the upper inner arm. From small differences in pooled library volume came most of the variation in per-sample TCR yields.

Original methodology: Sampled TCR counts reached a median of roughly 100,000 per sample, with values ranging from about 23,224 to 700,000. TCRdb processed the RACE reads anew with MiXCR; each CDR3 protein has one entry. TCRdb, not the authors, supplied the V and J calls. There are tens of thousands of distinct CDR3 sequences in the sample; roughly a tenth occur only once, and roughly 6% lies in the top ten. The table lists this clonotype with a few counts. Germline V lookup: CDR1 WSHSY, CDR2 SAAADI. Trimming removed 7 bases at V and 3 bases at J, with 19 bases between. The CDR3 totals 15 residues. Regarding time point: pre-sensitization, week 0. Treatment denoted: therapeutic diphenylcyclopropenone sensitization with weekly scalp DPC. Blood draws came before every patch-test application.

The source is a man aged 25 to 40 with alopecia areata. Some clones in this sample may be carry-over from other donors' samples. Source: whole blood, taken in connection with sensitization to the hapten diphenylcyclopropenone (DPC). V gene TRBV10-2 combines with J gene TRBJ2-7, with D possibly TRBD1 on 5 matching bases. CDR3 bases: TGCGCCAGCACCAAATTGAGGACAACCGGCTACGAGCAGTACTTC. Encoded protein: CASTKLRTTGYEQYF.